This T cell receptor (beta chain) originates from a study of OX40 agonist ivuxolimab in advanced cancers. The study in broad terms: Ivuxolimab was an agonistic, fully human IgG2 monoclonal antibody directed against OX40 (CD134), a costimulatory receptor. Intravenous ivuxolimab was administered to patients every 2 weeks at six dose levels: 0.01, 0.1, 0.3, 1.5, 3 and 10 mg/kg. Of the 50 or so patients in dose escalation, about 20 had hepatocellular carcinoma, some 15 had melanoma, 9 had renal cell carcinoma and 9 had head and neck cancer. A male proportion of nearly 85% and a mean age of about 60 years, ranging from 23 to 79, were recorded for the dose-escalation cohort. Patients were allowed to have had prior anti-PD-1, anti-PD-L1 or anti-CTLA-4 therapy, and 30% to 50% of the dose-escalation patients had previously received checkpoint inhibitors. Partial responses occurred in three dose-escalation patients, of whom one had hepatocellular carcinoma and two had cutaneous melanoma. The point of sequencing TCRbeta in the periphery was to test whether ivuxolimab changed TCR sequence diversity and drove clonal T-cell expansion. The paper reports the monotherapy dose-escalation portion (N ≈ 50 patients) of the phase I ivuxolimab trial. The full study reports these points: Low levels of normalized T-cell clonal expansion were also seen in some patients who did not respond. After ivuxolimab, more expanded clones were found on average in CD8+ T cells than in CD4+ T cells. Antigen specificity was not determined for the clonally expanded peripheral T cells. In the 0.1-3.0 mg/kg groups, partial responders had among the lowest normalized peripheral clonal expansion, particularly in CD8+ T cells. At doses from 0.1 to 3.0 mg/kg, clonal expansion was seen in both CD4+ and CD8+ blood T cells between baseline and week 6.

Patients with a history of autoimmune disease or receiving systemic immunosuppression were excluded from the trial. In every dose cohort, peripheral blood was drawn for TCR sequencing at baseline, cycle 4 day 1, and cycle 7 day 1. The samples were drawn from a first-in-human, open-label, multicenter phase I dose-escalation trial of ivuxolimab. Adults with locally advanced or metastatic melanoma, renal cell, hepatocellular, or head and neck squamous cell carcinoma were enrolled in the trial. CD4+ and CD8+ T cells were sorted separately from peripheral blood before TCR sequencing. For sequencing of the TCRbeta CDR3 region, genomic DNA was extracted from the sorted cells. TCRbeta CDR3 regions were sequenced using the immunoSEQ Assay. The table was pulled from immuneACCESS by TCRdb, which kept in-frame rearrangements only. Such tables lose some clones; where checked, under half of the loss comes from unresolved V genes, and the rest has no known cause. Within this sample are approximately 58,000 clones, with around 86% of them counted one time only. Nearly 0.9% of the sample is held by the ten biggest clonotypes.

Points on this clone: Its antigen remains undetermined. The input lacks base qualities; no much larger clone sits a single base away.

Via the germline V gene, CDR1 is LGHNT and CDR2 FRNRAP. Including cysteine and phenylalanine, the CDR3 has 16 amino acids. Only the CDR3 region is kept as DNA, spanning 48 bases read in frame from base 1. The V end loses 1 base and the J end loses 2 bases, and a stretch of 12 bases separates them. This specimen consisted of CD4+ or CD8+ T cells sorted from blood, obtained in a trial of the OX40 agonist ivuxolimab. The chain joins TRBV12-5 to TRBJ1-5; perhaps TRBD1 is the D gene, with 5 bases matching. The sequence was obtained from an adult with an advanced solid tumor such as melanoma, head and neck, liver or kidney cancer. The nucleotides are TGTGCTAGTGGTTTGGGGTCGGGGCTTGGCAATCAGCCCCAGCATTTT. This encodes CASGLGSGLGNQPQHF.